Listed below are T cell receptor beta chains from one sample, sequenced in a study of T cells in Graves' hyperthyroidism and ophthalmopathy. TCRdb processed the multiplex PCR reads anew with MiXCR; each CDR3 protein has one entry. This table holds fewer than 600,000 distinct CDR3 sequences, less than 15% found once. The sequenced sample consisted of blood. These receptors all stem from a middle-aged woman with Graves' hyperthyroidism. Each CDR3 is given with its conserved first and last residue. Each record gives: D gene, J gene, V gene, clone size, CDR3 protein, CDR3 DNA. A D gene is named only where the DNA matches it firmly. Size is omitted from some rows. Given values are once, few, many or a class for expanded clones.

D gene: NA; J gene: TRBJ1-2; V gene: TRBV18; clone size: many; CDR3 protein: CASSQGQGDGYTF; CDR3 DNA: TGTGCCAGCTCACAGGGGCAAGGAGATGGCTACACCTTC
D gene: NA; J gene: TRBJ2-7; V gene: TRBV7-9; clone size: NA; CDR3 protein: CASSGFPSQGSYEQYF; CDR3 DNA: TGTGCCAGCAGCGGCTTTCCGTCACAGGGCTCCTACGAGCAGTACTTC
D gene: NA; J gene: TRBJ1-4; V gene: TRBV7-2; clone size: many; CDR3 protein: CASSKEGGQLFF; CDR3 DNA: TGTGCCAGCAGCAAAGAGGGGGGACAACTGTTTTTT
D gene: NA; J gene: TRBJ2-1; V gene: TRBV6-2/TRBV6-3; clone size: NA; CDR3 protein: CASSYFQRKDNEQFF; CDR3 DNA: TGTGCCAGCAGTTACTTTCAGCGGAAAGACAATGAGCAGTTCTTC
D gene: NA; J gene: TRBJ2-2; V gene: TRBV5-1; clone size: NA; CDR3 protein: CASSAPGLVANTGELFF; CDR3 DNA: TGCGCCAGCAGCGCACCGGGACTTGTAGCGAACACCGGGGAGCTGTTTTTT
D gene: TRBD2; J gene: TRBJ2-1; V gene: TRBV7-9; clone size: many; CDR3 protein: CASSQRSGSPHEQFF; CDR3 DNA: TGTGCCAGCAGTCAACGAAGCGGGAGCCCCCATGAGCAGTTCTTC
D gene: NA; J gene: TRBJ1-1; V gene: TRBV12-5; clone size: NA; CDR3 protein: CASGPEVGTEAFF; CDR3 DNA: TGTGCTAGTGGTCCCGAAGTGGGCACTGAAGCTTTCTTT
D gene: NA; J gene: TRBJ2-7; V gene: TRBV5-1; clone size: many; CDR3 protein: CASSLDQFYEQYF; CDR3 DNA: TGCGCCAGCAGCTTGGACCAGTTCTACGAGCAGTACTTC
D gene: NA; J gene: TRBJ1-2; V gene: TRBV7-2; clone size: few; CDR3 protein: CASSLRQPNYGYTF; CDR3 DNA: TGTGCCAGCAGCTTGAGGCAACCTAACTATGGCTACACCTTC
D gene: NA; J gene: TRBJ2-7; V gene: TRBV28; clone size: few; CDR3 protein: CASSSMLDTRYEQYF; CDR3 DNA: TGTGCCAGCAGCTCGATGCTGGACACCCGATACGAGCAGTACTTC
D gene: NA; J gene: TRBJ1-2; V gene: TRBV5-1; clone size: NA; CDR3 protein: CASSLEQGVYYGYTF; CDR3 DNA: TGCGCCAGCAGCTTGGAGCAGGGAGTTTACTATGGCTACACCTTC
D gene: TRBD2; J gene: TRBJ2-7; V gene: TRBV12-3/TRBV12-4; clone size: many; CDR3 protein: CASTPLTSGPLGEQYF; CDR3 DNA: TGTGCCAGCACCCCTCTCACTAGCGGTCCTTTGGGGGAGCAGTACTTC
D gene: NA; J gene: TRBJ2-1; V gene: TRBV12-3/TRBV12-4; clone size: many; CDR3 protein: CASSLGRGYNEQFF; CDR3 DNA: TGTGCCAGCAGCCTAGGACGGGGATACAATGAGCAGTTCTTC
D gene: NA; J gene: TRBJ2-3; V gene: TRBV7-7; clone size: many; CDR3 protein: CASSLGGPEDTQYF; CDR3 DNA: TGTGCTAGCAGCTTAGGGGGGCCGGAGGATACGCAGTATTTT
D gene: TRBD1; J gene: TRBJ2-5; V gene: TRBV3-1; clone size: few; CDR3 protein: CASSLVTGEETQYF; CDR3 DNA: TGTGCCAGCAGCTTGGTGACAGGGGAAGAGACCCAGTACTTC
D gene: NA; J gene: TRBJ2-7; V gene: TRBV2; clone size: many; CDR3 protein: CASSEGAGFEQYF; CDR3 DNA: TGTGCCAGCAGTGAAGGGGCAGGGTTCGAGCAGTACTTC
D gene: NA; J gene: TRBJ2-1; V gene: TRBV2; clone size: many; CDR3 protein: CASITGLSYNEQFF; CDR3 DNA: TGTGCCAGCATTACAGGGTTATCCTACAATGAGCAGTTCTTC
D gene: NA; J gene: TRBJ2-5; V gene: TRBV20-1; clone size: NA; CDR3 protein: CSASKGVQETQYF; CDR3 DNA: TGCAGTGCTAGCAAAGGGGTCCAAGAGACCCAGTACTTC
D gene: TRBD2; J gene: TRBJ2-3; V gene: TRBV25-1; clone size: NA; CDR3 protein: CASSEWTSGRASDTQYF; CDR3 DNA: TGTGCCAGCAGTGAATGGACTAGCGGGAGGGCATCAGATACGCAGTATTTT
D gene: NA; J gene: TRBJ1-2; V gene: TRBV9; clone size: NA; CDR3 protein: CASSSSWDYGYTF; CDR3 DNA: TGTGCCAGCAGTTCTTCATGGGACTATGGCTACACCTTC